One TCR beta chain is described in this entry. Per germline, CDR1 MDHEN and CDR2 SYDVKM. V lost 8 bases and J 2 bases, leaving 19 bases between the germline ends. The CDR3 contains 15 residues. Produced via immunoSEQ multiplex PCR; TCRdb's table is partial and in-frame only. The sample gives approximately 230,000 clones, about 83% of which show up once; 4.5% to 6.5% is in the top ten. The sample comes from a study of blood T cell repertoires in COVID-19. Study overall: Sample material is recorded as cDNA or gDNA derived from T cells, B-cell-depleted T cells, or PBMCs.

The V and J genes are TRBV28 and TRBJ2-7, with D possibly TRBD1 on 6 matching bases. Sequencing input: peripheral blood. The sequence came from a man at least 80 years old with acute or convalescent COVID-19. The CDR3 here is CASRKRGTSTYEQYF. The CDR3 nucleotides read TGTGCCAGCCGCAAGAGGGGGACATCCACCTACGAGCAGTACTTC.